This T cell receptor (beta chain) emerged from a study of blood T cell repertoires in COVID-19. Looking at the study overall: The United States, Italy and Spain supplied acute and convalescent COVID-19 samples.

The germline CDR1 and CDR2 sequences are SGHNT and YYREEE (reference sequence). The CDR3 is 16 residues long. Trimming cost V 4 bases and J 6 bases; bases outside gene matches: 7. Study processing details: Amplified reference gene primers provided the basis for estimating nucleated cell counts. Only in-frame clones appear in the TCRdb table, and some are missing; sequencing was by immunoSEQ multiplex PCR. D and trimming were read from the DNA, whereas the V and J calls and clone size are those reported in that table. Here the sample spans 150,000 to 200,000 clones, 82% being singletons. Researchers sorted participants into cohorts using their self-reported clinical history. Recovered Cohort 3 donors showed two negative PCRs, clearance, or symptom resolution.

This TCR was sampled from a man aged 35-49 years who had recovered from COVID-19. Sequencing used PBMCs or T cells enriched from blood (not recorded which). The chain joins TRBV5-4 to TRBJ2-4, with 13 bases fitting TRBD2. The CDR3 loop is CASSEGTSGNLNIQYF. The CDR3 region has the DNA TGTGCCAGCAGCGAAGGGACTAGCGGGAATCTAAACATTCAGTACTTC.